These 5 T cell receptor beta chains came from one sample sequenced in a study of beta chain features in type 1 diabetes. The entirety of the isolated RNA underwent reverse transcription, so expressed TCRB transcripts were sequenced. Assay used: immunoSEQ multiplex PCR; TCRdb lists only in-frame clones, some missing. The table has approximately 170,000 clones, about 9.8% seen once; the top ten hold about 2.5%. Sequenced: central memory CD4+ T cells from blood. The source is a woman under 30 in good health.

This clone was seen a handful of times. This chain links TRBV6-5 with TRBJ2-1; 9 bases map to TRBD2. V shed 6 bases, J shed 5 bases, and the junction held 8 bases outside the gene matches. Germline V gene lookup returns CDR1 MNHEY and CDR2 SVGAGI. The CDR3 sequence is 15 residues long. The CDR3 DNA reads as TGTGCCAGCAGGATGGCGGGAGGGCCCCACAATGAGCAGTTCTTC. It translates to CASRMAGGPHNEQFF.

The chain has TRBV7-2 and TRBJ2-5, with D uncertain. This CDR3 spans 13 amino acids. Trimming took off 1 base at V and 5 bases at J, with 8 bases between the two ends. Per the germline V gene, CDR1 is SGHTA and CDR2 is FQGNSA. CDR3 loop: CASSLVRMETQYF. The CDR3 coding sequence is TGTGCCAGCAGCTTAGTGAGAATGGAGACCCAGTACTTC.

This clone was detected only a few times. This chain connects TRBV7-2 to TRBJ2-1; 9 nucleotides agree with TRBD1. The germline CDR1 and CDR2 sequences are SGHTA and FQGNSA. V lost 6 bases, J lost 7 bases, and 4 bases stayed unmatched. The CDR3 extends over 13 amino acids. CDR3 sequence reads: CASRKGQGNEQFF. The CDR3 coding sequence is TGTGCCAGCAGGAAGGGACAGGGTAATGAGCAGTTCTTC.

Notes on this clone: The same CDR3 can be traced to other DNA sequences in this sample. V gene TRBV5-1 combines with J gene TRBJ2-3; D gene unclear. Germline V CDR1 and CDR2: SGHRS, YFSETQ. This CDR3 is built from 14 residues. V was trimmed by 0 bases and J by 1 base, leaving 6 bases between them. The CDR3 here is CASSLERGTDTQYF. The DNA of the CDR3 is TGCGCCAGCAGCTTGGAACGCGGCACAGATACGCAGTATTTT.

The chain has TRBV18 and TRBJ1-5, with 7 bases identical to TRBD1. Germline V lookup: CDR1 KGHSH, CDR2 LQKENI. Losses at the gene ends were 0 bases for V and 1 base for J; bases not matched to a gene: 3. The CDR3 extends over 16 amino acids. Written as DNA, the CDR3 is TGTGCCAGCTCACCACCGGGGACAGCGAGCAATCAGCCCCAGCATTTT. It translates to CASSPPGTASNQPQHF.